The entry below describes one T cell receptor beta chain. These data originate in a study of blood T cell repertoires in COVID-19. Profiling relied on immunoSEQ multiplex PCR, and the TCRdb table lists in-frame clones only, not all of them. The sample includes about 270,000 clones, roughly 88% seen only once; the top ten take 0.95% to 1.5%. CDR1 is LNHDA, CDR2 SQIVND, per germline (reference sequence). V lost 7 bases and J lost 2; bases outside the gene matches: 4. The CDR3 is 14 residues long. The sequencing sample was made of PBMCs or T cells enriched from blood (not recorded which). The receptor was isolated from a woman aged 40 to 50 with acute COVID-19. This chain links TRBV19 with TRBJ1-5; 8 bases are a match to TRBD1. The CDR3 sequence: CASTDRGGNQPQHF. CDR3 coding DNA: TGTGCCAGTACCGACAGGGGAGGCAATCAGCCCCAGCATTTT.